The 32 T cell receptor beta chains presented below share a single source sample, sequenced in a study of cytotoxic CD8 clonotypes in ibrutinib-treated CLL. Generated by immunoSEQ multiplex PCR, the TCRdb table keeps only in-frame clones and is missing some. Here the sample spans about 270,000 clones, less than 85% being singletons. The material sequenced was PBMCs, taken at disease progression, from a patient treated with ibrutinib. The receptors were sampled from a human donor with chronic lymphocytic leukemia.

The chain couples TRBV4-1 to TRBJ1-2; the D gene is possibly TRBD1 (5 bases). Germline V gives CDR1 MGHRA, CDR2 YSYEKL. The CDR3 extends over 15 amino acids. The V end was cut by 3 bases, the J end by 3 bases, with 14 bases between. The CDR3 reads CASSHPKGSHYGYTF. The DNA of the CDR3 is TGCGCCAGCAGCCACCCTAAGGGGTCCCACTATGGCTACACCTTC.

The CDR3: CASSKTGGYTEAFF. The CDR3 DNA sequence: TGCGCCAGCAGCAAGACAGGGGGCTACACTGAAGCTTTCTTT. The chain carries TRBV5-1 and TRBJ1-1, with TRBD1 identical over 10 bases. The CDR3 is 14 residues long. The junction had 3 bases not matched to a gene; V was cut back by 4 bases and J by 3 bases. The germline gives CDR1 SGHRS, CDR2 YFSETQ.

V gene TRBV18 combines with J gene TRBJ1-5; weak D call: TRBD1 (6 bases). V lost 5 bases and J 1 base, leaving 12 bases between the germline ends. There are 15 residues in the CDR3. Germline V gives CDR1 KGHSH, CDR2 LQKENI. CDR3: CASSAGGWSNQPQHF. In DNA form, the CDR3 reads TGTGCCAGCTCAGCCGGGGGCTGGAGCAATCAGCCCCAGCATTTT.

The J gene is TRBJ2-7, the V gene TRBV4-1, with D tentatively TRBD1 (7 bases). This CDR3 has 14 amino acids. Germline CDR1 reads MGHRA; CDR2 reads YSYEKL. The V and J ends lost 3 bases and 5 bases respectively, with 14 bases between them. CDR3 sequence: CASSQQQGRNEQYF. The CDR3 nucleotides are TGCGCCAGCAGCCAGCAACAGGGGAGGAACGAGCAGTACTTC.

CDR3 residues: CASSKGQYPDTQYF. The CDR3 nucleotides are TGCGCCAGCAGCAAAGGACAGTACCCAGATACGCAGTATTTT. The rearrangement links TRBV5-1 to TRBJ2-3, with D possibly being TRBD1 (6 bases). The CDR3 length is 14 residues. The germline gives CDR1 SGHRS, CDR2 YFSETQ. V was clipped by 4 bases and J by 4 bases, with 13 bases between them.

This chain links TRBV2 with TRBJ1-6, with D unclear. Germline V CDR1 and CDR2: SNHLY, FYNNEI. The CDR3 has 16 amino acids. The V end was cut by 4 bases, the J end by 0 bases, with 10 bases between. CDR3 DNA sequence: TGTGCCAGCAGTGCACATGCGAGCTCCTATAATTCACCCCTCCACTTT. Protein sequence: CASSAHASSYNSPLHF.

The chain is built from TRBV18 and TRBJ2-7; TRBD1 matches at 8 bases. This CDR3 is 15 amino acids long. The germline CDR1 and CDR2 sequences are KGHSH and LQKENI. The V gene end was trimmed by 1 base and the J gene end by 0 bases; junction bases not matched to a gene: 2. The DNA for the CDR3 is TGTGCCAGCTCACCACGGACAGGGAACTCCTACGAGCAGTACTTC. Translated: CASSPRTGNSYEQYF.

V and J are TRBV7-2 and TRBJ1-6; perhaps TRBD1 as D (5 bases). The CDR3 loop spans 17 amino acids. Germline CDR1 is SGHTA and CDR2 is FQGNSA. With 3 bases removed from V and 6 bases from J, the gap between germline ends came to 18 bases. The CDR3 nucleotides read TGTGCCAGCAGCTTGTTAACGGGTACAGGAGCTAATTCACCCCTCCACTTT. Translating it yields CASSLLTGTGANSPLHF. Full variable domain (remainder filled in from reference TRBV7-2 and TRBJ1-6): GAGVSQSPSNKVTEKGKDVELRCDPISGHTALYWYRQSLGQGLEFLIYFQGNSAPDKSGLPSDRFSAERTGGSVSTLTIQRTQQEDSAVYLCASSLLTGTGANSPLHFGNGTRLTVT.

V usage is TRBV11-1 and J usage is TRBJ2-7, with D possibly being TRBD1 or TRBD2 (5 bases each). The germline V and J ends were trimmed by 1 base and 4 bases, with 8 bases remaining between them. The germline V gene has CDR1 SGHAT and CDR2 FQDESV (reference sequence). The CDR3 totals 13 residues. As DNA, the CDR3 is TGTGCCAGCAGCTTAGGCAGGGAGTACGAGCAGTACTTC. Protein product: CASSLGREYEQYF.

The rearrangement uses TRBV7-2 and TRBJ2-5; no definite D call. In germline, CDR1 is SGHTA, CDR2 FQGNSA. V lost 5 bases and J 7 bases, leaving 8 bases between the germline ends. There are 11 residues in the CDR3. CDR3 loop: CASSLLGTQYF. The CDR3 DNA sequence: TGTGCCAGCAGCCTTTTGGGGACCCAGTACTTC.

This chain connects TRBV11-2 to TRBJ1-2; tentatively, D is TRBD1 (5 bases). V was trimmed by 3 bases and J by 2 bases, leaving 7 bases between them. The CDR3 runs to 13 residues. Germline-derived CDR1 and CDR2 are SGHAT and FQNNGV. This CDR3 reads CASSFGGNYGYTF. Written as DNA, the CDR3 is TGTGCCAGCAGCTTTGGGGGAAACTATGGCTACACCTTC. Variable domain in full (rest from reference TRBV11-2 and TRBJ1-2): EAGVAQSPRYKIIEKRQSVAFWCNPISGHATLYWYQQILGQGPKLLIQFQNNGVVDDSQLPKDRFSAERLKGVDSTLKIQPAKLEDSAVYLCASSFGGNYGYTFGSGTRLTVV.

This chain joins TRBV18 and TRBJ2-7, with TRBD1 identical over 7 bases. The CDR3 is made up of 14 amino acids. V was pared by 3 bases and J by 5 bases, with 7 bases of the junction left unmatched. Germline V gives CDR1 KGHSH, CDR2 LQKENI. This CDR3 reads CASSPDRTIHEQYF. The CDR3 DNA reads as TGTGCCAGCTCACCGGACAGGACCATCCACGAGCAGTACTTC.

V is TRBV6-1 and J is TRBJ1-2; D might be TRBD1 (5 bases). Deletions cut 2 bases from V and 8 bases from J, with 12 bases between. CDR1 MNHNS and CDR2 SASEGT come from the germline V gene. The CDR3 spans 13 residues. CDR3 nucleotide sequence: TGTGCCAGCAGTGAACGGGACGGGGGAGGCTACACCTTC. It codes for CASSERDGGGYTF.

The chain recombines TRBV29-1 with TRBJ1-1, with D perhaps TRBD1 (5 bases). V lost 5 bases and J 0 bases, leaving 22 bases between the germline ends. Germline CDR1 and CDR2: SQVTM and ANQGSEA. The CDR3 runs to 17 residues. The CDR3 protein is CSVSGRASMNLNTEAFF. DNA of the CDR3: TGCAGCGTTTCGGGACGGGCCTCAATGAACTTGAACACTGAAGCTTTCTTT.

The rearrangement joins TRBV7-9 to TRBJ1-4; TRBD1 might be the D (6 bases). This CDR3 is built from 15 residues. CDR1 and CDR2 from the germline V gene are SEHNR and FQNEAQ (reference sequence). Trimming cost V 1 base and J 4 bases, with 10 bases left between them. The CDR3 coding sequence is TGTGCCAGCAGCTTAGTTTCCAGGGGTAATGAAAAACTGTTTTTT. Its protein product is CASSLVSRGNEKLFF.

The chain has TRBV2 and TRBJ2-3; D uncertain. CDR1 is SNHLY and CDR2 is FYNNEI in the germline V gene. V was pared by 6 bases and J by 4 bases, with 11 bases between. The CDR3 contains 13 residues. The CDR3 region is CASREQGSDTQYF. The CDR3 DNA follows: TGTGCCAGCAGAGAGCAAGGATCAGATACGCAGTATTTT.

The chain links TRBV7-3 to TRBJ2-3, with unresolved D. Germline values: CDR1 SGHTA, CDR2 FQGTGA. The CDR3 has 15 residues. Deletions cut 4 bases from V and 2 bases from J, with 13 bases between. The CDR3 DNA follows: TGTGCCAGCAGCTCAAACGGACGGATCACAGATACGCAGTATTTT. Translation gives CASSSNGRITDTQYF.

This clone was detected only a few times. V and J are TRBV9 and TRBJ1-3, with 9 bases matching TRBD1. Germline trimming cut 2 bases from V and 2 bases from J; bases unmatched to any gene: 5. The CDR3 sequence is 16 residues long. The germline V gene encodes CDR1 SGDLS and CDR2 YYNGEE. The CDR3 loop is CASSVLTGGAGNTIYF. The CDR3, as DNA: TGTGCCAGCAGCGTCCTAACAGGGGGCGCTGGAAACACCATATATTTT.

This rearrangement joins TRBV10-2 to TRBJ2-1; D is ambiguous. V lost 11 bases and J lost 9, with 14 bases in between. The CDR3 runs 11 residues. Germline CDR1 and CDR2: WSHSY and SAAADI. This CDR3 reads CALLRSGEQFF. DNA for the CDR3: TGCGCCCTCCTTAGGTCAGGTGAGCAGTTCTTC.

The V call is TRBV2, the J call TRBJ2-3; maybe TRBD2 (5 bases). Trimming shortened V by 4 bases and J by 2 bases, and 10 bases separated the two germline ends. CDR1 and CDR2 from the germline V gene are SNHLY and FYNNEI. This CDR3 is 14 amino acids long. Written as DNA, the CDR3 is TGTGCCAGCAGTGTGTGGGAGTACACAGATACGCAGTATTTT. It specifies CASSVWEYTDTQYF.

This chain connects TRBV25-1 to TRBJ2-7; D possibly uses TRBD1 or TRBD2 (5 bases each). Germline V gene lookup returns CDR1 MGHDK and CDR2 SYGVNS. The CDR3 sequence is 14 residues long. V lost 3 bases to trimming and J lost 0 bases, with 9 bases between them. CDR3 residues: CASSDLGRSYEQYF. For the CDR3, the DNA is TGTGCCAGCAGTGATTTGGGACGCTCCTACGAGCAGTACTTC.

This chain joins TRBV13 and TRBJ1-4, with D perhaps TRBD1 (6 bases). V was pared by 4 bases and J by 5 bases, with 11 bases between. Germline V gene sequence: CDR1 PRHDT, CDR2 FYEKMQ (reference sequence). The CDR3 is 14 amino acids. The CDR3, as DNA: TGTGCCAGCAGCTCACGGGGGCGGAATGAAAAACTGTTTTTT. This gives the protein CASSSRGRNEKLFF.

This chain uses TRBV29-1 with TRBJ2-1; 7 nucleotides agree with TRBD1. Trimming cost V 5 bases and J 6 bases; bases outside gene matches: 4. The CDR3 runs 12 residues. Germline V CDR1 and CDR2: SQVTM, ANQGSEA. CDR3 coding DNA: TGCAGCGTTCAGGGGGTAGCCAATGAGCAGTTCTTC. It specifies CSVQGVANEQFF.

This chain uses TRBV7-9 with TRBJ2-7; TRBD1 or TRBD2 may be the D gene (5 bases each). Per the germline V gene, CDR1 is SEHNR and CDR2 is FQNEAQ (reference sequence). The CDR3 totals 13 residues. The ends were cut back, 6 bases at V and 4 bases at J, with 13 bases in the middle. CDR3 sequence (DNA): TGTGCCAGCAGGGGCAGGGACGGGTACGAGCAGTACTTC. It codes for CASRGRDGYEQYF.

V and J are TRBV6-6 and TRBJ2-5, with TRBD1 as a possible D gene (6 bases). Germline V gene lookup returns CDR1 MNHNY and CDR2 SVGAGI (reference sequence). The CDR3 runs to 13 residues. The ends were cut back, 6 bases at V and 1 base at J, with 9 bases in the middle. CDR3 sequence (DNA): TGTGCCAGCAGCAGGGACATCCAAGAGACCCAGTACTTC. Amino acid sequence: CASSRDIQETQYF.

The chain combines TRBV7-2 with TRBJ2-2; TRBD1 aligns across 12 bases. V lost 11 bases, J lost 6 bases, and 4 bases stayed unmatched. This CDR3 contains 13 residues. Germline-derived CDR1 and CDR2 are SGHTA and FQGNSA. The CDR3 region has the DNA TGTGCCGGGGGACAGGGGGCTGCCGGGGAGCTGTTTTTT. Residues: CAGGQGAAGELFF.

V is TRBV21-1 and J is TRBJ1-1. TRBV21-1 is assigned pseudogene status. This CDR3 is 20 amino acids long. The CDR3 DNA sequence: TGTGCCAGCTTAATATACGTGGGGCCAGGAGGAAGGGGCGATGACACTGAAGCTTTCTTT. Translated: CASLIYVGPGGRGDDTEAFF.

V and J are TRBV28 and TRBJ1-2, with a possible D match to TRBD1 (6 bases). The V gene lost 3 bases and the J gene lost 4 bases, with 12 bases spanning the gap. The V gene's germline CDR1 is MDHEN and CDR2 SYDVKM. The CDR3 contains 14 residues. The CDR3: CASSFGGLGYGYTF. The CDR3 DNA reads TGTGCCAGCAGTTTCGGGGGGCTCGGCTATGGCTACACCTTC.

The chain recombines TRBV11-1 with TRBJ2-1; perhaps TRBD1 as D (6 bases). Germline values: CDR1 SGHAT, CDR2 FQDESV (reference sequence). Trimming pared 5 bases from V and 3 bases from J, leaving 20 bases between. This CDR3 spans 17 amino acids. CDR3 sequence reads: CASSLRQGQGVYNEQFF. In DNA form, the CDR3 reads TGTGCCAGCAGCCTCCGCCAGGGGCAGGGCGTCTACAATGAGCAGTTCTTC.

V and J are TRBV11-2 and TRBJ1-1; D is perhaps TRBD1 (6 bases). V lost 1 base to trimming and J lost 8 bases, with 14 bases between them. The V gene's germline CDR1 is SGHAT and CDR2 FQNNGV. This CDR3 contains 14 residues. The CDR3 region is CASSLAGGGIEAFF. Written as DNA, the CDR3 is TGTGCCAGCAGCTTAGCTGGGGGGGGCATAGAAGCTTTCTTT.

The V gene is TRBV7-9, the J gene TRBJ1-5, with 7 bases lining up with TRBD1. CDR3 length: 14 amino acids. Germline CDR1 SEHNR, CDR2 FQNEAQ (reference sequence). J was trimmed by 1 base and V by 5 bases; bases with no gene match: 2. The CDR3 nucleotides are TGTGCCAGCAGCACGGGACAGAGCAATCAGCCCCAGCATTTT. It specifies CASSTGQSNQPQHF.

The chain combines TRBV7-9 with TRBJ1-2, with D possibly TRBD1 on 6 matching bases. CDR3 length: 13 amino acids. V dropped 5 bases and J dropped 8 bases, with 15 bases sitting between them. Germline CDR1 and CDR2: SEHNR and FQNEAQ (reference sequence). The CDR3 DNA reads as TGTGCCAGCAGCCCCCGGGGGGCATTGGGCTACACCTTC. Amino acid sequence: CASSPRGALGYTF. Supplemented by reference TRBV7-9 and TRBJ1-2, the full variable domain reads DTGVSQNPRHKITKRGQNVTFRCDPISEHNRLYWYRQTLGQGPEFLTYFQNEAQLEKSRLLSDRFSAERPKGSFSTLEIQRTEQGDSAMYLCASSPRGALGYTFGSGTRLTVV.